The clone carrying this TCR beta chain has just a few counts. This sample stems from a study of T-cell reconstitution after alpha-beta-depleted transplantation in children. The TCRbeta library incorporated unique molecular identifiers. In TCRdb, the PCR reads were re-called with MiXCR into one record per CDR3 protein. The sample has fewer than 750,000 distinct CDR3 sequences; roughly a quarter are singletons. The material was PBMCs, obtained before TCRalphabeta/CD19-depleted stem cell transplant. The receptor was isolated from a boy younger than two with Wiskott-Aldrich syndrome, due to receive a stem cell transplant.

CDR3 in amino acids: CASSSQGNEGVEQFF. In DNA, the CDR3 is TGTGCCAGCAGCTCACAGGGGAATGAGGGAGTAGAGCAGTTCTTC. This sequence joins TRBV5-5 and TRBJ2-1, with TRBD1 identical over 7 bases. Looked up from germline, CDR1 is SGHKS and CDR2 is YYEKEE (reference sequence). CDR3 length: 15 amino acids. V dropped 3 bases and J dropped 10; count of bases not matched to a gene: 13.